The 26 T cell receptor beta chains below were found in one sample sequenced in a study of shared clonotypes between healthy human individuals. Clones were read by immunoSEQ multiplex PCR, and TCRdb kept only the in-frame ones, dropping some. The sample has under 2,500,000 clones, around 95% seen once. Sequenced material: naive CD4+ T cells sorted from blood. Subset specified: CD45RA+ positively selected. These receptors were collected from a young man in good health.

The chain carries TRBV10-1 and TRBJ2-1, with D unclear. V lost 5 bases, J lost 8 bases, and 13 bases lay in between. The germline gives CDR1 WNHNN, CDR2 SYGVQD (reference sequence). The CDR3 sequence is 13 residues long. The CDR3 sequence: CASSPRFFDEQFF. In nucleotides, the CDR3 is TGCGCCAGCAGTCCCAGGTTCTTCGATGAGCAGTTCTTC.

J is TRBJ1-5 and V is TRBV2; D is unresolved. V lost 6 bases to trimming and J lost 4 bases, with 10 bases between them. The CDR3 is 13 amino acids. CDR1 is SNHLY and CDR2 is FYNNEI in the germline V gene. CDR3 region: CASRNDANQPQHF. CDR3 DNA: TGTGCCAGCAGAAACGACGCTAATCAGCCCCAGCATTTT.

The chain recombines TRBV7-2 with TRBJ2-1, with TRBD2 matching over 10 bases. Trimming removed 7 bases from V and 0 bases from J; junction bases left unmatched: 3. The CDR3 totals 15 residues. Per the germline V gene, CDR1 is SGHTA and CDR2 is FQGNSA. The CDR3 bases are TGTGCCAGCAAACTAGCGGGACCCTCCTACAATGAGCAGTTCTTC. It translates to CASKLAGPSYNEQFF.

The CDR3 DNA sequence: TGTGCCATCAGTGAGTCATTGGGCGGGGCAGATACGCAGTATTTT. This translates into CAISESLGGADTQYF. The chain links TRBV10-3 to TRBJ2-3, with a possible D match to TRBD2 (6 bases). Germline V gives CDR1 ENHRY, CDR2 SYGVKD. Between the trimmed V and J ends, which lost 0 bases and 4 bases, there was a span of 11 bases. The CDR3 extends over 15 amino acids.

The V gene is TRBV15, the J gene TRBJ1-6; no clear D gene. From germline, CDR1 is LNHNV and CDR2 YYDKDF (reference sequence). The CDR3 covers 14 residues. Trimming shortened V by 5 bases and J by 7 bases, and 12 bases separated the two germline ends. The DNA of the CDR3 is TGTGCCACCAGCCTCCCCCTCGGCAATTCACCCCTCCACTTT. Translated: CATSLPLGNSPLHF.

The chain recombines TRBV11-1 with TRBJ1-1; D is undetermined. V was cut by 0 bases and J by 1 base, with 9 bases left in between. The CDR3 contains 15 residues. The germline CDR1 and CDR2 sequences are SGHAT and FQDESV (reference sequence). Written as DNA, the CDR3 is TGTGCCAGCAGCTTAGCGTTACTGCAGAACACTGAAGCTTTCTTT. It codes for CASSLALLQNTEAFF.

This clone has just one count. The same CDR3 also results from other DNA sequences found in this sample. V usage is TRBV7-2 and J usage is TRBJ2-7, with unresolved D. Germline CDR1 reads SGHTA; CDR2 reads FQGNSA. Trimming pared 1 base from V and 2 bases from J, leaving 6 bases between. The CDR3 has 13 residues. CDR3 bases: TGTGCCAGCAGCTTAGGGTTTCCCTACGAGCAGTACTTC. Translated, it gives CASSLGFPYEQYF.

About this clone itself: The sample contains more than one DNA sequence encoding this CDR3. The chain joins TRBV6-5 to TRBJ1-1; D is ambiguous. The V and J ends lost 2 bases and 4 bases respectively, with 8 bases between them. There are 13 residues in the CDR3. Germline lookup yields CDR1 MNHEY and CDR2 SVGAGI. CDR3 in amino acids: CASSYGRSTEAFF. CDR3 bases: TGTGCCAGCAGTTACGGGAGGAGCACTGAAGCTTTCTTT.

This clone was recorded once. This sequence joins TRBV2 and TRBJ2-7, with D unresolved. Between the trimmed V and J ends, which lost 3 bases and 9 bases, there was a span of 15 bases. Germline V gene data show CDR1 as SNHLY and CDR2 as FYNNEI. The CDR3 totals 13 residues. CDR3 bases: TGTGCCAGCAGTGATGTGGCCCCCAAGGTGCAGTACTTC. It codes for CASSDVAPKVQYF.

The chain carries TRBV9 and TRBJ1-3, with 12 bases identical to TRBD1. Germline values: CDR1 SGDLS, CDR2 YYNGEE. This CDR3 is 17 amino acids long. V lost 0 bases to trimming and J lost 4 bases; unmatched junction nucleotides: 5. The CDR3 loop is CASSVEGQGAAGNTIYF. Written as DNA, the CDR3 is TGTGCCAGCAGCGTAGAGGGACAGGGGGCCGCAGGAAACACCATATATTTT.

This clone was recorded only once. V gene TRBV5-5 combines with J gene TRBJ2-7, with D possibly matching TRBD2 (5 bases). Trimming pared 1 base from V and 1 base from J, leaving 9 bases between. The V gene's germline CDR1 is SGHKS and CDR2 YYEKEE (reference sequence). The CDR3 loop spans 14 amino acids. In nucleotides, the CDR3 is TGTGCCAGCAGCTTGATAGGCGGGTCCTACGAGCAGTACTTC. Its translation is CASSLIGGSYEQYF.

This chain joins TRBV9 and TRBJ2-5, with D possibly matching TRBD2 (6 bases). The CDR3 covers 14 residues. Looked up from germline, CDR1 is SGDLS and CDR2 is YYNGEE. V was trimmed by 4 bases and J by 4 bases, leaving 14 bases between them. CDR3 coding DNA: TGTGCCAGCAGCCTAGGGGCGGGACTAGAGACCCAGTACTTC. This gives the protein CASSLGAGLETQYF.

The chain employs TRBV10-1 and TRBJ2-7; 9 bases agree with TRBD1. V was pared by 6 bases and J by 2 bases, with 5 bases of the junction left unmatched. The CDR3 covers 14 residues. Germline loops: CDR1 WNHNN, CDR2 SYGVQD (reference sequence). This chain's CDR3 is CASSRDRVAYEQYF. CDR3 sequence (DNA): TGCGCCAGCAGCAGGGACAGGGTGGCCTACGAGCAGTACTTC.

The CDR3: CASSVGGSNTGELFF. The CDR3 bases are TGTGCCAGCAGCGTAGGGGGGTCGAACACCGGGGAGCTGTTTTTT. The chain has TRBV6-1 and TRBJ2-2; possibly TRBD1 or TRBD2 for D (6 bases each). This CDR3 region has 15 residues. Trimming pared 6 bases from V and 0 bases from J, leaving 11 bases between. Germline V gene sequence: CDR1 MNHNS, CDR2 SASEGT.

The rearrangement uses TRBV2 and TRBJ2-4; no reliable D call. Germline V gives CDR1 SNHLY, CDR2 FYNNEI. The CDR3 length is 15 residues. Trimming cost V 3 bases and J 1 base, with 10 bases left between them. CDR3 sequence reads: CASSELKPAKNIQYF. For the CDR3, the DNA is TGTGCCAGCAGTGAGCTTAAGCCGGCCAAAAACATTCAGTACTTC.

To note about this clone: Additional DNA sequences in this sample encode the identical CDR3. CDR3: CASSLDRDRYEQYF. In DNA form, the CDR3 reads TGCGCCAGCAGCTTGGACAGGGACCGGTACGAGCAGTACTTC. The J gene is TRBJ2-7, the V gene TRBV5-1; possible D gene TRBD1, 6 bases. The CDR3 has 14 amino acids. Trimming took 0 bases from V and 4 from J, leaving 11 bases between them. The germline CDR1 and CDR2 sequences are SGHRS and YFSETQ.

The J gene is TRBJ1-5, the V gene TRBV6-1; D gene ambiguous. V lost 1 base and J lost 6, with 13 bases in between. The germline CDR1 and CDR2 sequences are MNHNS and SASEGT. The CDR3 contains 15 residues. The CDR3 sequence is CASSEGSAGGQPQHF. The CDR3, as DNA: TGTGCCAGCAGTGAAGGGTCGGCAGGCGGTCAGCCCCAGCATTTT.

This clone showed up just a few times. The identical CDR3 is also encoded by other nucleotide sequences in the sample. The chain couples TRBV5-1 to TRBJ1-5; D perhaps matches TRBD1 (6 bases). The CDR3 has 15 residues. From germline, CDR1 is SGHRS and CDR2 YFSETQ. Trimming pared 0 bases from V and 1 base from J, leaving 8 bases between. The CDR3 sequence: CASSLAGQSNQPQHF. CDR3 in DNA: TGCGCCAGCAGCTTGGCCGGACAGAGCAATCAGCCCCAGCATTTT. Full variable domain (outside the CDR3, taken from reference TRBV5-1 and TRBJ1-5): KAGVTQTPRYLIKTRGQQVTLSCSPISGHRSVSWYQQTPGQGLQFLFEYFSETQRNKGNFPGRFSGRQFSNSRSEMNVSTLELGDSALYLCASSLAGQSNQPQHFGDGTRLSIL.

The rearrangement joins TRBV6-4 to TRBJ2-3, with D maybe TRBD1 (7 bases). Germline V gene data show CDR1 as MRHNA and CDR2 as SNTAGT. There are 19 residues in the CDR3. The V end was cut by 6 bases, the J end by 0 bases, with 25 bases between. This CDR3 reads CASSSQGGPGGWSTDTQYF. CDR3 bases: TGTGCCAGCAGCTCCCAGGGGGGCCCTGGAGGTTGGAGCACAGATACGCAGTATTTT.

The gene calls are TRBV7-9 and TRBJ2-5, with 13 bases identical to TRBD2. The CDR3 runs 18 residues. The V segment lost 4 bases and the J segment 0 bases; nucleotides outside the gene matches: 8. The germline gives CDR1 SEHNR, CDR2 FQNEAQ (reference sequence). Here the CDR3 reads CASSSGTSGVMYQETQYF. The CDR3 DNA sequence: TGTGCCAGCAGCTCCGGGACTAGCGGGGTAATGTACCAAGAGACCCAGTACTTC.

With regard to this clone: The sample holds other DNA sequences that translate to the same CDR3. The chain links TRBV5-1 to TRBJ2-7; TRBD1 might be the D (6 bases). From germline, CDR1 is SGHRS and CDR2 YFSETQ. The V gene lost 1 base and the J gene lost 4 bases, with 9 bases spanning the gap. The CDR3 is 13 amino acids. CDR3 sequence reads: CASSLTGSYEQYF. The CDR3 nucleotides are TGCGCCAGCAGCTTGACAGGGTCTTACGAGCAGTACTTC.

This clone has just one count. The J gene is TRBJ2-7, the V gene TRBV20-1; D is unclear. The CDR3 is made up of 11 amino acids. Between the trimmed V and J ends, which lost 6 bases and 4 bases, there was a span of 10 bases. CDR1 is DFQATT and CDR2 is SNEGSKA in the germline V gene (reference sequence). The CDR3, as DNA: TGCAGTGCGGAGTTTGGGTACGAGCAGTACTTC. Translating gives CSAEFGYEQYF.

The genes are TRBV5-4 and TRBJ1-2, with D maybe TRBD1 (5 bases). Germline CDR1 is SGHNT and CDR2 is YYREEE (reference sequence). Trimming left V 0 bases short and J 6 bases short, with 15 bases between. The length of the CDR3 is 15 residues. The CDR3 sequence: CASSLGPVQGDGYTF. The CDR3, as DNA: TGTGCCAGCAGCTTGGGTCCAGTCCAAGGGGATGGCTACACCTTC.

The rearrangement links TRBV6-5 to TRBJ2-3, with 7 bases aligning to TRBD2. The CDR3 is 14 amino acids. Germline assignment: CDR1 MNHEY and CDR2 SVGAGI. V was pared by 7 bases and J by 4 bases, with 8 bases of the junction left unmatched. Written as DNA, the CDR3 is TGTGCCAGCACGCGACTAGCATTTTCAGATACGCAGTATTTT. Translated, it gives CASTRLAFSDTQYF.

J is TRBJ2-3 and V is TRBV12-1; no check of the table's D call, TRBD2, against the DNA was made. TRBV12-1 is described as a pseudogene. The CDR3 loop spans 16 amino acids. The CDR3 protein is CATPSGTSFSTDTQYF. CDR3 nucleotide sequence: TGTGCCACCCCTTCCGGGACTAGCTTTAGCACAGATACGCAGTATTTT.

The chain carries TRBV6-1 and TRBJ1-5; no clear D gene. CDR1 is MNHNS, CDR2 SASEGT, per germline. The V end was cut by 8 bases, the J end by 4 bases, with 12 bases between. The CDR3 has 13 residues. CDR3 DNA: TGTGCCAGCTCGGCGGAGGGAAATCAGCCCCAGCATTTT. Translated, it gives CASSAEGNQPQHF.